The T cell receptor beta chain described here comes from a study of CD8+CD57+ T cells in acquired aplastic anemia. Across the study: Sorted CD4+ and CD8+ cells yielded DNA averaging around 3.5 ug. Read counts for CD4+ cells (from healthy donors) averaged about 10.8 million.

As for this clonotype: Its cognate antigen is unknown.

Findings and limits, study-wide: In common between the patients and the controls were approximately 28 CD8+ CDR3 sequences. Patients and healthy controls showed no significant CD8+ Simpson's diversity difference.

The CDR3 runs to 16 residues. V was cut by 0 bases and J by 4 bases, with 13 bases left in between. Per germline, CDR1 KGHSH and CDR2 LQKENI. TCR beta VDJ combinations and CDR3 sequences were profiled from genomic DNA. TCRdb ran MiXCR on the reads and lists one entry per CDR3 protein. The data hold 150,000 to 200,000 distinct CDR3 sequences, with 35% to 50% observed a single time. Sequencing was done on a sample of sorted CD4+, CD8+, or CD8+CD57+ T cells (not recorded which) from PBMCs. The chain carries TRBV18 and TRBJ1-3, with D unclear. This TCR was sampled from a human donor in good health. The CDR3 DNA follows: TGTGCCAGCTCACCACCACAACAAGGATGGGGAAACACCATATATTTT. This codes for CASSPPQQGWGNTIYF.